This T cell receptor (beta chain) originates from a study of shared clonotypes between healthy human individuals. Whole-study context: The composition of the donors was a couple of women and a few men aged 18 to 49.

As originally analysed: Quality scores were absent from the junction-only immunoSEQ sequences, so filtering differed. Sequencing was performed with immunoSEQ multiplex PCR; in TCRdb, only in-frame clones are kept and a portion is missing. V and J calls and clone size are copied from that table; D and trimming were computed from the DNA. The data contain about 2.2 million clones, roughly 91% of them singletons. Terminally differentiated effector memory CD45RA+ cells were excluded from the naive CD8 cells, which were CD45RO-negative and positively selected for CCR7. The clonotype comes from a man aged 18 to 29 in good health. Some clones in this sample may be carry-over from other donors' samples. The source material was naive CD8+ T cells from PBMCs.

The CDR3 coding sequence is TGTGCCACCAGCAGAGCCGGTCCCAACATTCAGTACTTC. Protein sequence: CATSRAGPNIQYF. The chain joins TRBV15 to TRBJ2-4; D unresolved. Germline values: CDR1 LNHNV, CDR2 YYDKDF (reference sequence). The ends were cut back, 1 base at V and 7 bases at J, with 8 bases in the middle. This CDR3 comprises 13 residues.